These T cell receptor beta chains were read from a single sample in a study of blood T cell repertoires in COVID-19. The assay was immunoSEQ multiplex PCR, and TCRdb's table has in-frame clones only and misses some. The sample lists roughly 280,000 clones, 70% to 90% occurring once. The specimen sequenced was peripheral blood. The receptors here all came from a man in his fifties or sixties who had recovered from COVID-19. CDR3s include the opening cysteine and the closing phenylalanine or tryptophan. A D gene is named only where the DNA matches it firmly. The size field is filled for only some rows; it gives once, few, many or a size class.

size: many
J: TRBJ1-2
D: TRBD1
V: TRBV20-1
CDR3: CSAQTGAGYTF
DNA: TGCAGTGCCCAGACAGGGGCGGGCTACACCTTC

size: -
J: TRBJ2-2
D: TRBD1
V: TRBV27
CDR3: CASAGTGNTGELFF
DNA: TGTGCCAGCGCCGGGACAGGGAACACCGGGGAGCTGTTTTTT

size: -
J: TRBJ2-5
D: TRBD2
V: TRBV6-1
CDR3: CASSEGGTRWETQYF
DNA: TGTGCCAGCAGTGAAGGGGGGACTAGATGGGAGACCCAGTACTTC

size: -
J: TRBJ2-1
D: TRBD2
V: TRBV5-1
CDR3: CASSSHLAGTYNEQFF
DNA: TGCGCCAGCAGCTCCCATCTAGCGGGGACTTACAATGAGCAGTTCTTC

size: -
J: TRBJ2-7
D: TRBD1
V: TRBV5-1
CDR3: CASSLGQGPPRSYEQYF
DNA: TGCGCCAGCAGCTTGGGACAGGGCCCTCCTCGGAGCTACGAGCAGTACTTC

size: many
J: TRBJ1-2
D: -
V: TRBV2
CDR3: CASTFNYGYTF
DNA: TGTGCCAGCACCTTTAACTATGGCTACACCTTC

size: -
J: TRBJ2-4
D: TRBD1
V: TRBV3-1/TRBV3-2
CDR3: CASSLRQGAKNIQYF
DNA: TGTGCCAGCAGCCTCAGACAGGGGGCCAAAAACATTCAGTACTTC

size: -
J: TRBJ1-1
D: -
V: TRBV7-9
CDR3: CASSLQTSGTEAFF
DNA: TGTGCCAGCAGCTTACAGACGTCGGGGACTGAAGCTTTCTTT

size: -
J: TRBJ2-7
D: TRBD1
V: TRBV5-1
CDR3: CASSKDGTAYEQYF
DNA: TGCGCCAGCAGCAAAGACGGGACAGCCTACGAGCAGTACTTC

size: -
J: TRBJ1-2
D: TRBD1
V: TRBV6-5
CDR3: CASTYSRDRGQNYTF
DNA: TGTGCCAGCACTTACTCAAGGGACAGGGGGCAGAACTACACCTTC

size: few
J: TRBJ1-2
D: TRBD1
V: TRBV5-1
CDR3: CASSLEGGQGALGYTF
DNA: TGCGCCAGCAGCTTGGAAGGCGGGCAGGGGGCGCTTGGCTACACCTTC

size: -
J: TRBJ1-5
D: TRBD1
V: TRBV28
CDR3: CASFRTGTSNQPQHF
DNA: TGTGCCAGCTTCCGGACAGGGACGAGCAATCAGCCCCAGCATTTT

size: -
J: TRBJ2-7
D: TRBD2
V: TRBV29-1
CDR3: CSVPGLASYEQYF
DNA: TGCAGCGTCCCGGGACTAGCATCGTACGAGCAGTACTTC

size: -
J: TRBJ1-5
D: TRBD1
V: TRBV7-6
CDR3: CASSRTSGTGGDQPQHF
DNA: TGTGCCAGCAGCCGGACATCCGGGACAGGGGGCGATCAGCCCCAGCATTTT

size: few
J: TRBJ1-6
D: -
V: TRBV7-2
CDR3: CASSLARNSPLHF
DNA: TGTGCCAGCAGCTTAGCGAGAAATTCACCCCTCCACTTT

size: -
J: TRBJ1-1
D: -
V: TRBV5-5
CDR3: CASSFHEPRQKGYTEAFF
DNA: TGTGCCAGCAGCTTCCATGAGCCCCGACAGAAGGGGTACACTGAAGCTTTCTTT

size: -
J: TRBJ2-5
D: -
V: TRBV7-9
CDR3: CASSPASPGGETQYF
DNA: TGTGCCAGCAGCCCCGCGTCCCCCGGAGGGGAGACCCAGTACTTC

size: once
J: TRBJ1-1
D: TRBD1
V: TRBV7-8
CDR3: CASSERQGLGAFF
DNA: TGTGCCAGCAGCGAACGACAGGGGCTTGGAGCTTTCTTT

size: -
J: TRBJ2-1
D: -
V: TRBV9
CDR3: CASSVGADYNEQFF
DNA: TGTGCCAGCAGCGTAGGTGCGGACTATAATGAGCAGTTCTTC

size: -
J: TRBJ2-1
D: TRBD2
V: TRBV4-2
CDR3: CASSQGLAGGPNEQFF
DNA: TGTGCCAGCAGCCAAGGGCTAGCGGGGGGGCCCAATGAGCAGTTCTTC

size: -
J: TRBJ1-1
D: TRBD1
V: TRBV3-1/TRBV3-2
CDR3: CASSPTRGAGGTEAFF
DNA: TGTGCCAGCAGCCCGACGAGGGGTGCAGGGGGTACTGAAGCTTTCTTT

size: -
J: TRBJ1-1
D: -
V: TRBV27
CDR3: CASSPIGSNTEAFF
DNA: TGTGCCAGCAGTCCGATCGGGTCGAACACTGAAGCTTTCTTT

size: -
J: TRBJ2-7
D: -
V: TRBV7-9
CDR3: CASSPRTLSGEQYF
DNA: TGTGCCAGCAGCCCCCGGACTCTATCAGGCGAGCAGTACTTC

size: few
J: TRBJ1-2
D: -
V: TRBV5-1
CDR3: CASSLETGNYGYTF
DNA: TGCGCCAGCAGTCTTGAGACGGGTAACTATGGCTACACCTTC

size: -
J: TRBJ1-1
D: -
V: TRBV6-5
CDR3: CASNRGARTEAFF
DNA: TGTGCCAGCAACCGGGGGGCGAGGACTGAAGCTTTCTTT

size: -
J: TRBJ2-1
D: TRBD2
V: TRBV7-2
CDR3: CASSLALASGGYNEQFF
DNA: TGTGCCAGCAGCTTAGCGCTAGCTAGCGGGGGGTACAATGAGCAGTTCTTC

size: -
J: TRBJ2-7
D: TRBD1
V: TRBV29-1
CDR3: CSVTAGTGPFKDEQYF
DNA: TGCAGCGTCACTGCCGGGACAGGGCCTTTTAAGGACGAGCAGTACTTC

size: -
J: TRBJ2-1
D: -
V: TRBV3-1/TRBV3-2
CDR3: CASSQPTRYSYNEQFF
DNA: TGTGCCAGCAGCCAGCCGACTAGATACTCCTACAATGAGCAGTTCTTC

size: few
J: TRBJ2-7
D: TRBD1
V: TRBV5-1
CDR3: CASSFDRGSYEQYF
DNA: TGCGCCAGCAGCTTCGACAGGGGATCCTACGAGCAGTACTTC